The 18 T cell receptor beta chains below all came from one sample that was sequenced in a study of blood T cell repertoires in COVID-19. Profiling relied on immunoSEQ multiplex PCR, and the TCRdb table lists in-frame clones only, not all of them. The data show about 55,000 clones, 75% to 95% seen once. The source material was peripheral blood. The receptor source for this set is a human donor with active COVID-19. The donor label of this sample is uncertain.

The J gene is TRBJ2-7, the V gene TRBV6-2 or TRBV6-3; D possibly corresponds to TRBD1 (5 bases). This CDR3 contains 14 residues. Looked up from germline, CDR1 is MNHEY and CDR2 is SVGEGT. Trimming stripped 6 bases from V and 7 bases from J, with 19 bases between. The CDR3 DNA reads TGTGCCAGCAGCACCAGACAGCCGTTGGGGGAGCAGTACGTC. This sequence encodes CASSTRQPLGEQYV.

The chain uses TRBV27 and TRBJ1-2; 10 bases are a match to TRBD1. The V gene end was trimmed by 6 bases and the J gene end by 7 bases; junction bases not matched to a gene: 8. The CDR3 covers 14 residues. CDR1 and CDR2 (germline): MNHEY, SMNVEV (reference sequence). CDR3 coding DNA: TGTGCCAGCAGCTGGGACAGGGGATATGGTGGCTACACCTTC. Its protein product is CASSWDRGYGGYTF.

The chain joins TRBV5-4 to TRBJ1-1; weak D call: TRBD1 (5 bases). CDR1 SGHNT and CDR2 YYREEE come from the germline V gene (reference sequence). This CDR3 spans 13 amino acids. Trimming pared 0 bases from V and 6 bases from J, leaving 9 bases between. The CDR3 here is CASSLDQGAEAFF. The CDR3 DNA reads as TGTGCCAGCAGCTTGGATCAGGGTGCTGAAGCTTTCTTT.

J is TRBJ1-2 and V is TRBV12-3 or TRBV12-4; D uncertain. CDR3 size: 12 residues. The V end lost 2 bases, the J end lost 8 bases, and 9 bases lay between the germline ends. CDR3 nucleotide sequence: TGTGCCAGCAGTTTAAGCAAGTCGGGCTACACCTTC. Protein: CASSLSKSGYTF.

The V and J genes are TRBV11-2 and TRBJ2-5, with TRBD2 as a possible D gene (6 bases). With 5 bases removed from V and 3 bases from J, the gap between germline ends came to 22 bases. Germline-derived CDR1 and CDR2 are SGHAT and FQNNGV. The length of the CDR3 is 17 residues. The CDR3 region is CASSPTGVAAREETQYF. CDR3 bases: TGTGCCAGCAGCCCTACCGGGGTAGCGGCCAGAGAAGAGACCCAGTACTTC.

The gene calls are TRBV5-4 and TRBJ1-2; TRBD1 matches at 7 bases. Looked up from germline, CDR1 is SGHNT and CDR2 is YYREEE (reference sequence). The CDR3 contains 13 residues. V was clipped by 5 bases and J by 3 bases; unmatched bases: 4. CDR3 bases: TGTGCCAGCAGACCGGGGACAGACTATGGCTACACCTTC. Its protein is CASRPGTDYGYTF.

V gene TRBV29-1 combines with J gene TRBJ1-1, with TRBD1 identical over 7 bases. The CDR3 has 11 residues. Trimming took 6 bases from V and 5 from J; bases not matched to a gene: 3. Germline CDR1 and CDR2: SQVTM and ANQGSEA. CDR3 region: CSVQGKTEAFF. For the CDR3, the DNA is TGCAGCGTACAGGGGAAGACTGAAGCTTTCTTT.

V is TRBV5-4 and J is TRBJ2-1, with 10 nucleotides matching TRBD2. The CDR3 is 15 amino acids. After removal of 5 bases from V and 7 bases from J, the junction contained 9 bases not matched to a gene. Germline V gene sequence: CDR1 SGHNT, CDR2 YYREEE (reference sequence). The CDR3 sequence is CASRNLGLAWNEQFF. DNA for the CDR3: TGTGCCAGCAGAAACTTGGGACTAGCGTGGAATGAGCAGTTCTTC.

The chain combines TRBV9 with TRBJ1-1; D remains ambiguous. CDR1 and CDR2 (germline): SGDLS, YYNGEE. V was pared by 0 bases and J by 0 bases, with 6 bases between. The CDR3 contains 14 residues. The CDR3 sequence is CASSVDSMNTEAFF. CDR3 DNA: TGTGCCAGCAGCGTAGACAGCATGAACACTGAAGCTTTCTTT. Complete variable domain (other parts from reference TRBV9 and TRBJ1-1): DSGVTQTPKHLITATGQRVTLRCSPRSGDLSVYWYQQSLDQGLQFLIQYYNGEERAKGNILERFSAQQFPDLHSELNLSSLELGDSALYFCASSVDSMNTEAFFGQGTRLTVV.

The chain is built from TRBV30 and TRBJ2-7; a weak D match, TRBD1 (5 bases). In germline, CDR1 is GTSNPN, CDR2 SVGIG (reference sequence). The length of the CDR3 is 12 residues. The V gene lost 1 base and the J gene lost 3 bases, with 7 bases spanning the gap. CDR3: CAWSEDSYEQYF. Written as DNA, the CDR3 is TGTGCCTGGAGTGAAGACAGCTACGAGCAGTACTTC.

The chain recombines TRBV28 with TRBJ2-1; D is possibly TRBD2 (6 bases). The CDR3 runs to 13 residues. The V gene lost 10 bases and the J gene lost 5 bases, with 15 bases spanning the gap. Germline V gives CDR1 MDHEN, CDR2 SYDVKM. The CDR3 protein is CAILGGKNNEQFF. CDR3 sequence (DNA): TGTGCCATCCTCGGGGGAAAGAACAATGAGCAGTTCTTC.

The rearrangement uses TRBV5-1 and TRBJ2-3, with D possibly being TRBD2 (5 bases). The ends were cut back, 0 bases at V and 6 bases at J, with 5 bases in the middle. The CDR3 runs to 12 residues. Per the germline V gene, CDR1 is SGHRS and CDR2 is YFSETQ. The CDR3 reads CASSLAGDTQYF. CDR3 nucleotide sequence: TGCGCCAGCAGCTTGGCGGGGGATACGCAGTATTTT.

The rearrangement joins TRBV2 to TRBJ1-1, with 8 bases aligning to TRBD1. The CDR3 has 15 amino acids. V lost 2 bases and J lost 5; bases outside the gene matches: 7. Germline CDR1 is SNHLY and CDR2 is FYNNEI. The CDR3 protein is CASSEPRQGKTEAFF. The DNA for the CDR3 is TGTGCCAGCAGTGAACCCAGACAGGGGAAGACTGAAGCTTTCTTT.

V gene TRBV11-2 combines with J gene TRBJ2-1; D gene unclear. The germline V gene encodes CDR1 SGHAT and CDR2 FQNNGV. This CDR3 spans 19 amino acids. Trimming removed 0 bases at V and 0 bases at J, with 18 bases between. This CDR3 reads CASSLEVSDGSTSYNEQFF. The CDR3 coding sequence is TGTGCCAGCAGCTTAGAGGTTTCCGACGGGTCTACCTCCTACAATGAGCAGTTCTTC.

This sequence joins TRBV5-4 and TRBJ2-7; 8 nucleotides agree with TRBD2. The germline gives CDR1 SGHNT, CDR2 YYREEE (reference sequence). The CDR3 loop spans 15 amino acids. The V gene end was trimmed by 0 bases and the J gene end by 0 bases; junction bases not matched to a gene: 2. The DNA for the CDR3 is TGTGCCAGCAGCTTGGCGGGAGGGCTCTCCTACGAGCAGTACTTC. Residues: CASSLAGGLSYEQYF. Full variable domain (missing parts from reference TRBV5-4 and TRBJ2-7): ETGVTQSPTHLIKTRGQQVTLRCSSQSGHNTVSWYQQALGQGPQFIFQYYREEENGRGNFPPRFSGLQFPNYSSELNVNALELDDSALYLCASSLAGGLSYEQYFGPGTRLTVT.

CDR3 in amino acids: CASSPRGGYEQYV. The DNA for the CDR3 is TGTGCCAGCAGTCCCCGGGGGGGGTACGAGCAGTACGTC. The chain uses TRBV6-6 and TRBJ2-7, with 8 bases aligning to TRBD2. This CDR3 region has 13 residues. CDR1 and CDR2 from the germline V gene are MNHNY and SVGAGI (reference sequence). Trimming at V came to 5 bases and at J to 4 bases, leaving 4 bases not matched to a gene.

This chain connects TRBV29-1 to TRBJ1-4; D gene uncertain. Looked up from germline, CDR1 is SQVTM and CDR2 is ANQGSEA. With 7 bases removed from V and 2 bases from J, the gap between germline ends came to 17 bases. The CDR3 spans 15 residues. CDR3 residues: CSASRQGGTNEKLFF. The CDR3 DNA reads TGCAGCGCCTCCCGGCAAGGCGGGACTAATGAAAAACTGTTTTTT.

This chain links TRBV27 with TRBJ2-1, with 9 bases lining up with TRBD1. Per the germline V gene, CDR1 is MNHEY and CDR2 is SMNVEV (reference sequence). The ends lost 4 bases at V and 2 bases at J; junction bases unmatched: 3. The length of the CDR3 is 15 residues. In DNA, the CDR3 is TGTGCCAGCAGTTCGGACAGGGGACCCTACAATGAGCAGTTCTTC. The encoded protein is CASSSDRGPYNEQFF.